This T cell receptor (beta chain) was profiled in a study of shared clonotypes between healthy human individuals. Study-wide context: The composition of the donors was a couple of women and a few men aged 18 to 49.

Study-level findings and limits: The diversity represented, both genetic and in exposure history, was limited by few donors.

Naive CD8 cells lacked CD45RO, underwent positive selection for CCR7 and left out terminally differentiated effector memory CD45RA+ cells. This CDR3 has 14 amino acids. Germline V gives CDR1 LGHNA, CDR2 YSLEER. J gave up 5 bases and V 5 bases, and 4 bases lay outside the gene matches. With regard to this clone: Its specificity is unknown.

Original processing notes: ImmunoSEQ sequences covered only the junction and lacked quality scores; filtering therefore differed. Repertoires were generated with immunoSEQ multiplex PCR, while TCRdb's copy carries only in-frame clones and drops some. The V and J calls and clone size are taken from that table; D and trimming were inferred from the DNA. Of more than 550,000 clones in the sample, 92% were seen once. This receptor was identified in a man younger than 45 in good health. Sequenced sample: naive CD8+ T cells sorted from blood. The chain links TRBV4-3 to TRBJ2-7, with 12 bases identical to TRBD2. The chain's CDR3 is CASSMTSGSHEQYF. In nucleotides, the CDR3 is TGCGCCAGCAGCATGACTAGCGGGAGCCACGAGCAGTACTTC.